The sequence of this TCR beta chain was determined in a study of blood T cell repertoires in COVID-19. Study overall: Spain, Italy and the United States supplied samples that represented acute and convalescent COVID-19. Sample material is recorded as cDNA or gDNA derived from T cells, B-cell-depleted T cells, or PBMCs.

V lost 4 bases to trimming and J lost 7 bases; unmatched junction nucleotides: 5. Germline assignment: CDR1 SGHNT and CDR2 YYREEE (reference sequence). The CDR3 extends over 14 amino acids. As originally analysed: How many nucleated cells were present was estimated from reference gene primer amplification. The data were produced by immunoSEQ multiplex PCR, yet TCRdb's version contains in-frame clones alone and is incomplete. V and J calls and clone size are copied from that table; D and trimming were computed from the DNA. The sample yields 100,000 to 150,000 clones, roughly 90% seen once. The sequencing input was peripheral blood. This receptor was taken from a man between 65 and 85 years old with active COVID-19. This chain joins TRBV5-4 and TRBJ2-2; 9 bases align to TRBD1. For the CDR3, the DNA is TGTGCCAGCAGCGGGACAGGGACGGGCGGGGAGCTGTTTTTT. Translated, it gives CASSGTGTGGELFF.